Following are 3 T cell receptor beta chains from one sample sequenced in a study of cytomegalovirus exposure and HLA in healthy donors. 60 Vbeta and 13 Jbeta primers were used in PCR. The method was immunoSEQ multiplex PCR; TCRdb's version includes in-frame clones alone and lacks a portion of them. Of 150,000 to 200,000 clones in the sample, about 74% were seen once. Sequenced sample: PBMCs. All receptors derive from a male donor in good health and CMV-seronegative.

The chain uses TRBV2 and TRBJ2-7; 8 positions agree with TRBD1. CDR1 is SNHLY, CDR2 FYNNEI, per germline. The V and J ends lost 6 bases and 0 bases, in that order; junction bases with no gene match: 4. This CDR3 spans 14 amino acids. CDR3 sequence reads: CASRGQALSYEQYF. The CDR3 DNA is TGTGCCAGCAGGGGACAGGCCCTCTCCTACGAGCAGTACTTC.

V and J are TRBV29-1 and TRBJ2-1, with TRBD1 as a possible D gene (6 bases). CDR1 and CDR2 (germline): SQVTM, ANQGSEA. Trimming pared 6 bases from V and 0 bases from J, leaving 15 bases between. This CDR3 spans 15 amino acids. CDR3 amino acids: CSVTGHQSSYNEQFF. The CDR3, as DNA: TGCAGCGTGACGGGACACCAGAGCTCCTACAATGAGCAGTTCTTC.

CDR3 in DNA: TGTGCCAGCAGTTTCTCCTCCAGGGGGTTCAATCAGCCCCAGCATTTT. Residues: CASSFSSRGFNQPQHF. The chain links TRBV28 to TRBJ1-5, with 7 positions matching TRBD1. This CDR3 is 16 amino acids long. Germline trimming cut 3 bases from V and 3 bases from J; bases unmatched to any gene: 8. From germline, CDR1 is MDHEN and CDR2 SYDVKM.